These 3 T cell receptor beta chains were sequenced from one sample in a study of beta chain features in type 1 diabetes (dated by TCRdb to the late 2010s). Library prep was done by the immunoSEQ multiplex PCR assay. All of the isolated RNA was reverse transcribed with the High Capacity cDNA Reverse Transcription Kit, so expressed TCRB transcripts were sequenced. TCRdb's version of the immuneACCESS table is confined to in-frame rearrangements and falls short of the full clone set. An unresolved V gene accounts for under half of the shortfall where checked; the remainder is of unknown origin. The sample table shows around 200,000 clones, and approximately 13% are seen once. The ten largest make up about 0.66% of the sample. Sequenced material: central memory CD4+ T cells from blood. These TCRs come from a woman under 30 in good health.

V is TRBV11-2 and J is TRBJ2-1; D possibly corresponds to TRBD1 (5 bases). Germline assignment: CDR1 SGHAT and CDR2 FQNNGV. The V gene lost 3 bases and the J gene lost 8 bases, with 5 bases spanning the gap. There are 11 residues in the CDR3. CDR3 DNA sequence: TGTGCCAGCAGCTTCAGGGATGAGCAGTTCTTC. It translates to CASSFRDEQFF.

The V and J genes are TRBV7-2 and TRBJ2-7; TRBD2 matches 9 bases. Germline V gives CDR1 SGHTA, CDR2 FQGNSA. Unmatched junction bases numbered 8, after V lost 1 base and J lost 4 bases. The CDR3 extends over 16 amino acids. CDR3 in amino acids: CASSLVTSGTTYEQYF. The CDR3 region has the DNA TGTGCCAGCAGCTTAGTGACTAGCGGAACTACTTACGAGCAGTACTTC.

The V and J genes are TRBV19 and TRBJ2-2; 7 bases align to TRBD1. Germline V gene data show CDR1 as LNHDA and CDR2 as SQIVND (reference sequence). V trimming: 0 bases; J trimming: 4 bases; junction bases outside the gene matches: 2. The CDR3 consists of 15 residues. CDR3 in amino acids: CASSIEDRATGELFF. Here the CDR3 DNA reads TGTGCCAGTAGTATAGAAGACAGGGCCACCGGGGAGCTGTTTTTT.